What follows are 21 T cell receptor beta chains derived from one specimen sequenced in a study of T-cell reconstitution after alpha-beta-depleted transplantation in children (dated by TCRdb to the mid-2010s). The library was generated by PCR. Sequenced using an Illumina HiSeq 2500. Molecular barcoding was employed in the preparation of TCR libraries, with unique molecular identifiers being used to normalize TCRbeta repertoire quantification. TCRdb redid the processing of the public reads, applying fastp at Q25 and MiXCR, and retained in-frame beta chains. Every entry covers one CDR3 protein and lists the most common genes and DNA from its rows. This sample holds over 450,000 distinct CDR3 sequences; 10% to 13% were observed only once. The leading ten clones occupy roughly 2.1% of the sample. Taken with the paper, the label for treatment or condition translates to: allogeneic hematopoietic cell transplantation with graft depleted of TCRalphabeta T cells and CD19 B cells.

Here the sequenced sample was PBMCs, taken before TCRalphabeta/CD19-depleted stem cell transplant. Receptor source: a child under 10 years old with inherited bone marrow failure, due to receive a stem cell transplant.

DNA of the CDR3: TGTGCCAGCTCACGCGCACTAGCGGGAGGAGGGATACAAGAGACCCAGTACTTC. Translating gives CASSRALAGGGIQETQYF. The chain carries TRBV18 and TRBJ2-5, with 12 nucleotides matching TRBD2. J was trimmed by 2 bases and V by 4 bases; bases with no gene match: 11. CDR3 length: 18 amino acids. Looked up from germline, CDR1 is KGHSH and CDR2 is LQKENI.

This clonotype was seen ten or more times. This chain links TRBV5-5 with TRBJ2-1; maybe TRBD2 (6 bases). This CDR3 is built from 15 residues. Germline V gene data show CDR1 as SGHKS and CDR2 as YYEKEE (reference sequence). Trimming stripped 4 bases from V and 5 bases from J, with 16 bases between. The CDR3 coding sequence is TGTGCCAGCAGCACCCCATTAGGAGGGGACAATGAGCAGTTCTTC. This gives the protein CASSTPLGGDNEQFF.

As for this clonotype: With a much larger clone just one base away, this may be a read error. The chain carries TRBV7-8 and TRBJ2-1, with a weak D call TRBD2 (6 bases). The length of the CDR3 is 12 residues. Germline V CDR1 and CDR2: SGHVS, FQNEAQ. CDR3 amino acids: CASSSSVGEQSF. In DNA, the CDR3 is TGTGCCAGCAGCTCTAGCGTAGGGGAGCAGTCCTTC.

This clonotype was recorded at least ten times. The V call is TRBV7-2, the J call TRBJ2-7; 7 bases match TRBD2. Germline V gene lookup returns CDR1 SGHTA and CDR2 FQGNSA. The CDR3 is 14 amino acids. The ends lost 2 bases at V and 6 bases at J; junction bases unmatched: 7. The CDR3 is CASSLKGGRGEQYF. CDR3 DNA sequence: TGTGCCAGCAGCTTAAAAGGCGGGAGAGGCGAGCAGTACTTC.

There are many counts of this clonotype. The chain uses TRBV12-3 or TRBV12-4 and TRBJ2-2, with D unclear. Trimming left V 4 bases short and J 2 bases short, with 11 bases between. CDR3 length: 15 residues. The CDR3 loop reads CASSSHESNTGELFF. In DNA form, the CDR3 reads TGTGCCAGCAGTTCCCACGAATCCAACACCGGGGAGCTGTTTTTT.

This clonotype was seen at least ten times. The chain uses TRBV10-3 and TRBJ1-6; D gene uncertain. Germline loops: CDR1 ENHRY, CDR2 SYGVKD. CDR3 length: 16 amino acids. Trimming left V 6 bases short and J 0 bases short, with 12 bases between. The chain's CDR3 is CAIRESESSYNSPLHF. CDR3 DNA: TGTGCCATCAGAGAGAGCGAGAGCTCCTATAATTCACCCCTCCACTTT.

This chain connects TRBV29-1 to TRBJ2-7; D unclear. The length of the CDR3 is 12 residues. Germline assignment: CDR1 SQVTM and CDR2 ANQGSEA. V lost 2 bases to trimming and J lost 0 bases, with 5 bases between them. Written as DNA, the CDR3 is TGCAGCGTTGAAAGCGACTCCTACGAGCAGTACTTC. Residues: CSVESDSYEQYF.

The genes are TRBV20-1 and TRBJ2-1, with TRBD2 matching 12 bases. Looked up from germline, CDR1 is DFQATT and CDR2 is SNEGSKA (reference sequence). The CDR3 has 17 residues. V lost 0 bases and J lost 4; bases outside the gene matches: 7. The CDR3 sequence: CSARDLLAGGPYNEQFF. In nucleotides, the CDR3 is TGCAGTGCTAGAGATTTGCTAGCGGGAGGGCCGTACAATGAGCAGTTCTTC.

This clonotype was recorded at least ten times. The gene calls are TRBV5-1 and TRBJ2-7; no firm D call. V gave up 0 bases and J gave up 2 bases, with 3 bases separating them. CDR3 size: 12 residues. Germline V lookup: CDR1 SGHRS, CDR2 YFSETQ. The CDR3 region has the DNA TGCGCCAGCAGCTTGGGGGCCTACGAGCAGTACTTC. Amino acids: CASSLGAYEQYF.

This clonotype was observed many times. The chain joins TRBV7-2 to TRBJ2-3; D gene unclear. The CDR3 covers 12 residues. The V end lost 3 bases, the J end lost 6 bases, and 7 bases lay between the germline ends. Germline lookup yields CDR1 SGHTA and CDR2 FQGNSA. The CDR3 reads CASSLYSDTQYF. CDR3 DNA: TGTGCCAGCAGCTTGTATTCGGATACGCAGTATTTT.

There are many counts of this clonotype. The V call is TRBV7-9, the J call TRBJ2-7; TRBD2 aligns across 12 bases. Unmatched junction bases numbered 2, after V lost 2 bases and J lost 3 bases. Germline lookup yields CDR1 SEHNR and CDR2 FQNEAQ (reference sequence). This CDR3 comprises 15 residues. CDR3 nucleotide sequence: TGTGCCAGCAGCTTAACGACTAGCGGGAGCTACGAGCAGTACTTC. Translation: CASSLTTSGSYEQYF.

Many counts were recorded for this clonotype. The chain is built from TRBV2 and TRBJ1-5; 9 bases line up with TRBD1. The CDR3 is made up of 14 amino acids. Germline V gene lookup returns CDR1 SNHLY and CDR2 FYNNEI. Germline trimming cut 7 bases from V and 6 bases from J; bases unmatched to any gene: 7. Written as DNA, the CDR3 is TGTGCCAGCATACTGGACAGGGGAAGTCAGCCCCAGCATTTT. It is translated as CASILDRGSQPQHF.

At least ten counts were recorded for this clonotype. The chain combines TRBV5-1 with TRBJ1-1; D remains unclear. The CDR3 is 15 amino acids. Germline V gene lookup returns CDR1 SGHRS and CDR2 YFSETQ. Trimming cost V 0 bases and J 4 bases, with 13 bases left between them. The CDR3 spells CASSLDPGWATEAFF. CDR3 coding DNA: TGCGCCAGCAGCTTGGATCCGGGGTGGGCCACTGAAGCTTTCTTT. Complete variable domain (other parts from reference TRBV5-1 and TRBJ1-1): KAGVTQTPRYLIKTRGQQVTLSCSPISGHRSVSWYQQTPGQGLQFLFEYFSETQRNKGNFPGRFSGRQFSNSRSEMNVSTLELGDSALYLCASSLDPGWATEAFFGQGTRLTVV.

This clonotype was seen ten or more times. The chain is built from TRBV10-3 and TRBJ1-2; a possible D gene is TRBD1 (5 bases). Germline V lookup: CDR1 ENHRY, CDR2 SYGVKD. V lost 4 bases and J lost 4, with 10 bases in between. The CDR3 contains 13 residues. As DNA, the CDR3 is TGTGCCATCAGTGCGGGGGGACCCTATGGCTACACCTTC. Protein sequence: CAISAGGPYGYTF.

This clonotype turned up a few times. The rearrangement uses TRBV4-3 and TRBJ2-2; maybe TRBD1 (6 bases). The CDR3 has 15 amino acids. Germline CDR1 LGHNA, CDR2 YSLEER. V lost 4 bases to trimming and J lost 9 bases, with 18 bases between them. In DNA, the CDR3 is TGCGCCAGCAGCCCTCAGGGGCAACCCTACCGGGAGCTGTTTTTT. Translation: CASSPQGQPYRELFF.

This clonotype was seen ten or more times. V gene TRBV10-3 combines with J gene TRBJ1-6, with a tentative D call TRBD1 (5 bases). Between the trimmed V and J ends, which lost 0 bases and 7 bases, there was a span of 13 bases. The CDR3 is made up of 16 amino acids. The germline V gene has CDR1 ENHRY and CDR2 SYGVKD. The chain's CDR3 is CAISESEGIGNSPLHF. CDR3 in DNA: TGTGCCATCAGTGAGTCGGAGGGGATCGGGAATTCACCCCTCCACTTT.

This clonotype was seen repeatedly, ten times or more. The chain has TRBV28 and TRBJ1-5; tentative D call: TRBD1 (5 bases). This CDR3 comprises 15 residues. Germline-derived CDR1 and CDR2 are MDHEN and SYDVKM. Trimming shortened V by 5 bases and J by 3 bases, and 14 bases separated the two germline ends. The CDR3 DNA reads TGTGCCAGCAGTGGGGCATCGGGCAACAATCAGCCCCAGCATTTT. It translates to CASSGASGNNQPQHF.

Many counts were recorded for this clonotype. The CDR3: CASSQDLGRISISPQHF. DNA for the CDR3: TGCGCCAGCAGCCAAGATCTTGGCCGGATATCAATCAGCCCCCAGCATTTT. The genes are TRBV4-1 and TRBJ1-5; no reliable D call. CDR3 size: 17 residues. CDR1 and CDR2 (germline): MGHRA, YSYEKL. Trimming took 0 bases from V and 10 from J, leaving 22 bases between them.

There are many counts of this clonotype. J is TRBJ1-4 and V is TRBV12-3 or TRBV12-4, with D uncertain. The CDR3 is made up of 13 amino acids. Trimming stripped 7 bases from V and 8 bases from J, with 14 bases between. The CDR3 is CASTRTGREKLFF. Written as DNA, the CDR3 is TGTGCCAGCACCAGGACGGGAAGGGAAAAACTGTTTTTT.

About this clonotype: The germline gene is not matched at one end of the junction; a read error may be the cause. V and J are TRBV4-3 and TRBJ2-7, with D possibly matching TRBD2 (5 bases). CDR1 LGHNA and CDR2 YSLEER come from the germline V gene. The CDR3 loop spans 14 amino acids. CDR3 loop: CASSQGTSTYEHYF. In DNA, the CDR3 is TGCGCCAGCAGCCAAGGGACTTCTACCTACGAGCATTACTTC.

The chain links TRBV24-1 to TRBJ2-2, with TRBD2 matching over 7 bases. Trimming took 4 bases from V and 2 from J; bases not matched to a gene: 6. The CDR3 is 16 residues long. Germline V gene lookup returns CDR1 KGHDR and CDR2 SFDVKD. CDR3 residues: CATSDKGLRNTGELFF. For the CDR3, the DNA is TGTGCCACCAGTGACAAGGGACTAAGAAACACCGGGGAGCTGTTTTTT.